This T cell receptor (beta chain) is from a study of T cell responses to AZD1222 COVID-19 vaccine. About the study: The analysis combined second doses at about 4 or about 12 weeks. Study observations and caveats: Reports say nearly half of spike-specific TCRs go after unmutated variant regions. Repertoires were obtained solely post-peak T cell response.

This clone was picked up a small number of times. Its cognate antigen is unknown. V dropped 12 bases and J dropped 0 bases, with 32 bases sitting between them. Germline lookup yields CDR1 KGHDR and CDR2 SFDVKD. This CDR3 is 20 amino acids long. The protocol was immunoSEQ multiplex PCR, while the TCRdb copy is restricted to in-frame clones and leaves out a portion. The sample yields about 120,000 clones, 88% seen once. The rearrangement links TRBV24-1 to TRBJ1-5; D is unresolved. The sequence was collected from an adult in good health. Sequencing was performed on peripheral blood, taken on day 0 of AZD1222 vaccination. In DNA form, the CDR3 reads TGTGCCGGACCAGCGAGACGTGGTATCCCCGAGGGTTATAGCAATCAGCCCCAGCATTTT. Amino acids: CAGPARRGIPEGYSNQPQHF.